Each of the 11 T cell receptor beta chains below was sequenced from the same sample in a study of blood T cell repertoires in COVID-19. Produced via immunoSEQ multiplex PCR; TCRdb's table is partial and in-frame only. The table lists 170,000 or so clones, 65% to 90% of them singletons. The sample was peripheral blood. The receptor set was obtained from a man between 45 and 60 years old with active or convalescent COVID-19.

This clone occurred once. The chain employs TRBV4-3 and TRBJ1-2; TRBD1 aligns across 8 bases. There are 17 residues in the CDR3. Trimming cost V 2 bases and J 2 bases; bases outside gene matches: 10. Germline V gene lookup returns CDR1 LGHNA and CDR2 YSLEER. The CDR3 region is CASSQRTGNNLNYGYTF. The CDR3 coding sequence is TGCGCCAGCAGCCAACGGACAGGGAACAACCTCAACTATGGCTACACCTTC.

The gene calls are TRBV12-3 or TRBV12-4 and TRBJ1-2, with D hard to call. The CDR3 totals 13 residues. V gave up 3 bases and J gave up 7 bases, with 12 bases separating them. CDR3 loop: CASSFNGRAGYTF. The CDR3 coding sequence is TGTGCCAGCAGTTTTAATGGGCGGGCTGGCTACACCTTC.

The chain couples TRBV6-5 to TRBJ1-1; D is perhaps TRBD1 (5 bases). Trimming removed 2 bases at V and 0 bases at J, with 10 bases between. Germline lookup yields CDR1 MNHEY and CDR2 SVGAGI. This CDR3 contains 15 residues. The DNA for the CDR3 is TGTGCCAGCAGTTACCAAGGACAAATGAACACTGAAGCTTTCTTT. The encoded protein is CASSYQGQMNTEAFF.

The count of this clone is one. The V and J genes are TRBV11-3 and TRBJ2-1; a weak D match, TRBD2 (6 bases). The CDR3 extends over 14 amino acids. V dropped 3 bases and J dropped 5 bases, with 11 bases sitting between them. Germline V gene data show CDR1 as SGHNT and CDR2 as YENEEA. CDR3 nucleotides: TGTGCCAGCAGCTTCGGACTATCAAACAATGAGCAGTTCTTC. It is translated as CASSFGLSNNEQFF.

This chain links TRBV25-1 with TRBJ1-2; tentative D call: TRBD1 (6 bases). V was trimmed by 2 bases and J by 6 bases, leaving 10 bases between them. The CDR3 is 13 residues long. Germline CDR1 and CDR2: MGHDK and SYGVNS. In DNA form, the CDR3 reads TGTGCCAGCAGTGAACAGGGGCTGAATGGCTACACCTTC. It codes for CASSEQGLNGYTF.

The V call is TRBV6-8, the J call TRBJ2-5; TRBD1 is a possible D gene (5 bases). Trimming took 2 bases from V and 5 from J, leaving 12 bases between them. Germline CDR1 and CDR2: MNHGY and SAAAGT. The CDR3 sequence is 14 residues long. CDR3 nucleotide sequence: TGTGCCAGCAGTTACCCCCCAGGGATGGAGACCCAGTACTTC. Encoded protein: CASSYPPGMETQYF.

This clone appeared a single time. This chain uses TRBV11-3 with TRBJ2-1, with a tentative D call TRBD2 (6 bases). Germline V gene data show CDR1 as SGHNT and CDR2 as YENEEA. The CDR3 length is 15 residues. Trimming pared 3 bases from V and 4 bases from J, leaving 13 bases between. Here the CDR3 reads CASSFLRGEYNEQFF. The CDR3 DNA reads TGTGCCAGCAGCTTTCTCCGCGGGGAGTACAATGAGCAGTTCTTC.

The chain combines TRBV5-4 with TRBJ2-1; 8 bases fit TRBD1. The CDR3 spans 15 residues. CDR1 and CDR2 (germline): SGHNT, YYREEE (reference sequence). The trim removed 0 bases at V and 3 bases at J, leaving 2 bases unmatched. In nucleotides, the CDR3 is TGTGCCAGCAGCTTGGGTGGGACAGGCTACAATGAGCAGTTCTTC. Protein sequence: CASSLGGTGYNEQFF.

The V and J genes are TRBV5-4 and TRBJ2-2; 7 nucleotides align to TRBD2. Germline CDR1 is SGHNT and CDR2 is YYREEE (reference sequence). The junction had 10 bases not matched to a gene; V was cut back by 4 bases and J by 7 bases. The CDR3 totals 15 residues. CDR3 bases: TGTGCCAGCAGCACCCGGGGGGAGATTGTCGGGGAGCTGTTTTTT. This encodes CASSTRGEIVGELFF.

J is TRBJ1-1 and V is TRBV3-1 (or the pseudogene TRBV3-2); D might be TRBD1 (5 bases). Per the germline V gene, CDR1 is LGHDT and CDR2 is YNNKEL (reference sequence). Trimming removed 4 bases from V and 14 bases from J, with 14 bases in between. This CDR3 contains 11 residues. The CDR3 sequence: CASSLAGRQFF. Here the CDR3 DNA reads TGTGCCAGCAGCCTAGCCGGCAGACAGTTCTTT.

The CDR3 here is CASSEARRDVQPQHF. The CDR3 nucleotides read TGTGCCAGCAGTGAAGCACGCCGGGATGTTCAGCCCCAGCATTTT. The V and J genes are TRBV2 and TRBJ1-5; no definite D call. The ends were cut back, 0 bases at V and 6 bases at J, with 12 bases in the middle. CDR1 SNHLY and CDR2 FYNNEI come from the germline V gene. This CDR3 has 15 residues.